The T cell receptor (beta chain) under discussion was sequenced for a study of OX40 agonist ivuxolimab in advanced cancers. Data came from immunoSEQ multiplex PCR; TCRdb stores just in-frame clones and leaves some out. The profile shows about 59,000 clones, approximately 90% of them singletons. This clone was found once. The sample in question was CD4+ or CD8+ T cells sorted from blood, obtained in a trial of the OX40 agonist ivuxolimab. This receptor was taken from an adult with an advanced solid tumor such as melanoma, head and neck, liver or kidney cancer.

The DNA for the CDR3 is TGTGCCAGCAGCAGGCCTCCGCGGCTCTATAGCAATCAGCCCCAGCATTTT. The encoded protein is CASSRPPRLYSNQPQHF. The chain links TRBV6-4 to TRBJ1-5; the D is unclear. CDR1 and CDR2 from the germline V gene are MRHNA and SNTAGT. V was shortened by 6 bases and J by 0 bases, with 18 bases between the two germline ends. There are 17 residues in the CDR3.